Presented here are 24 T cell receptor beta chains from one specimen sequenced in a study of blood T cell repertoires in COVID-19. The protocol was immunoSEQ multiplex PCR, while the TCRdb copy is restricted to in-frame clones and leaves out a portion. The table has about 59,000 clones, 80% seen once. The sequencing sample was made of peripheral blood. The receptors shown here come from a man aged 55 to 70 with acute or convalescent COVID-19.

V usage is TRBV12-3 or TRBV12-4 and J usage is TRBJ2-7; 9 nucleotides agree with TRBD2. The ends lost 9 bases at V and 8 bases at J; junction bases unmatched: 11. CDR3 length: 13 amino acids. CDR3 amino acids: CASSMRGGGQQYF. The CDR3 bases are TGTGCCAGTTCCATGCGGGGGGGTGGCCAGCAGTACTTC.

The chain carries TRBV3-1 (or the pseudogene TRBV3-2) and TRBJ2-5; D perhaps matches TRBD2 (5 bases). The germline V and J ends were trimmed by 0 bases and 5 bases, with 13 bases remaining between them. CDR3 length: 15 amino acids. In germline, CDR1 is LGHDT, CDR2 YNNKEL (reference sequence). The CDR3 loop reads CASSQDRGWRETQYF. In DNA form, the CDR3 reads TGTGCCAGCAGCCAAGATCGAGGGTGGAGGGAGACCCAGTACTTC.

This clone has just one count. The chain recombines TRBV7-9 with TRBJ2-1; 12 bases are a match to TRBD2. The CDR3 covers 15 residues. Germline V lookup: CDR1 SEHNR, CDR2 FQNEAQ (reference sequence). V gave up 4 bases and J gave up 10 bases; unmatched junction bases: 8. The CDR3 is CASSYPSGGAEEQFF. The CDR3 bases are TGTGCCAGCAGCTATCCTAGCGGGGGGGCCGAAGAGCAGTTCTTC.

V and J are TRBV14 and TRBJ2-7, with 7 bases aligning to TRBD1. The germline CDR1 and CDR2 sequences are SGHDN and FVKESK. CDR3 length: 19 amino acids. V shed 7 bases, J shed 1 base, and the junction held 22 bases outside the gene matches. DNA of the CDR3: TGTGCCAGCAAACTCATAAAGGGAAAACGGGACAGTCAATCCTACGAGCAGTACTTC. Translating gives CASKLIKGKRDSQSYEQYF.

The J gene is TRBJ1-3, the V gene TRBV28; D uncertain. CDR3 length: 13 amino acids. Trimming took 6 bases from V and 9 from J, leaving 15 bases between them. Germline CDR1 reads MDHEN; CDR2 reads SYDVKM. The CDR3 nucleotides are TGTGCCAGCAGATCCGACGGAGCTGGCACCATATATTTT. Translating gives CASRSDGAGTIYF.

This clone was detected only a few times. At the DNA level, this CDR3 is encoded by other sequences in the same sample as well. This chain links TRBV10-2 with TRBJ1-4; TRBD1 aligns across 8 bases. The CDR3 is 14 residues long. J gave up 8 bases and V 3 bases, and 5 bases lay outside the gene matches. The germline V gene has CDR1 WSHSY and CDR2 SAAADI. As DNA, the CDR3 is TGCGCCAGCAGTGACTCGACAGGGGACGAAAAACTGTTTTTT. Its protein product is CASSDSTGDEKLFF.

This chain links TRBV11-2 with TRBJ2-1; 7 nucleotides match TRBD2. Germline V gene sequence: CDR1 SGHAT, CDR2 FQNNGV. V lost 5 bases and J lost 6; bases outside the gene matches: 10. The length of the CDR3 is 15 residues. The CDR3 sequence: CASSLERGRRNEQFF. The CDR3 region has the DNA TGTGCCAGCAGCCTGGAGCGGGGTAGACGCAATGAGCAGTTCTTC.

The chain joins TRBV2 to TRBJ2-3, with 9 bases identical to TRBD2. With V trimmed by 6 bases and J by 2 bases, 6 bases remained unmatched. The CDR3 has 15 amino acids. The germline V gene encodes CDR1 SNHLY and CDR2 FYNNEI. CDR3 nucleotides: TGTGCCAGCAGAAGACTAGCGGCCAACACAGATACGCAGTATTTT. Encoded protein: CASRRLAANTDTQYF.

The chain recombines TRBV27 with TRBJ1-1, with TRBD1 matching over 7 bases. The trim removed 9 bases at V and 0 bases at J, leaving 4 bases unmatched. CDR3 length equals 13 residues. Germline V gives CDR1 MNHEY, CDR2 SMNVEV (reference sequence). CDR3 protein: CASGTVMNTEAFF. The CDR3 region has the DNA TGTGCCAGTGGGACAGTAATGAACACTGAAGCTTTCTTT.

The genes are TRBV19 and TRBJ2-5; 12 nucleotides align to TRBD2. CDR1 is LNHDA and CDR2 is SQIVND in the germline V gene (reference sequence). V gave up 4 bases and J gave up 3 bases; unmatched junction bases: 3. This CDR3 is 15 amino acids long. The CDR3 spells CASSTGLAGKETQYF. The CDR3 DNA reads TGTGCCAGTAGTACCGGACTAGCGGGAAAAGAGACCCAGTACTTC. The entire variable domain, with the rest obtained from reference TRBV19 and TRBJ2-5, is as follows: DGGITQSPKYLFRKEGQNVTLSCEQNLNHDAMYWYRQDPGQGLRLIYYSQIVNDFQKGDIAEGYSVSREKKESFPLTVTSAQKNPTAFYLCASSTGLAGKETQYFGPGTRLLVL.

The rearrangement uses TRBV2 and TRBJ1-6; D ambiguous. Germline-derived CDR1 and CDR2 are SNHLY and FYNNEI. Trimming pared 4 bases from V and 0 bases from J, leaving 10 bases between. CDR3 length: 16 amino acids. CDR3 bases: TGTGCCAGCAGTGTTATAGAGCTCTCCTATAATTCACCCCTCCACTTT. Its translation is CASSVIELSYNSPLHF.

V is TRBV11-2 and J is TRBJ1-3; 7 nucleotides align to TRBD1. The V gene end was trimmed by 1 base and the J gene end by 0 bases; junction bases not matched to a gene: 6. Germline CDR1 is SGHAT and CDR2 is FQNNGV. The CDR3 is 17 amino acids. The CDR3 DNA reads TGTGCCAGCAGCTTAGCAAAGGGGGCAGCCTCTGGAAACACCATATATTTT. It codes for CASSLAKGAASGNTIYF.

The sample holds a few counts of this clone. This sequence joins TRBV7-9 and TRBJ2-7; possible D gene TRBD2, 5 bases. The CDR3 extends over 12 amino acids. CDR1 and CDR2 from the germline V gene are SEHNR and FQNEAQ (reference sequence). V shed 5 bases and J shed 6 bases, with 11 bases lying between them. In nucleotides, the CDR3 is TGTGCCAGCAGCCGGGCTGAGGGCGAGCAGTACTTC. The encoded protein is CASSRAEGEQYF.

The CDR3 loop is CASSRGGGWEGLYNEQFF. The DNA for the CDR3 is TGTGCCAGCAGCCGAGGGGGTGGCTGGGAGGGTTTATACAATGAGCAGTTCTTC. This chain links TRBV3-1 (or the pseudogene TRBV3-2) with TRBJ2-1; possibly TRBD2 for D (7 bases). Trimming shortened V by 4 bases and J by 4 bases, and 23 bases separated the two germline ends. CDR3 length: 18 amino acids. The germline V gene encodes CDR1 LGHDT and CDR2 YNNKEL (reference sequence).

V gene TRBV6-6 combines with J gene TRBJ1-2, with 7 positions matching TRBD1. V lost 4 bases, J lost 4 bases, and 9 bases stayed unmatched. Germline lookup yields CDR1 MNHNY and CDR2 SVGAGI (reference sequence). This CDR3 spans 15 amino acids. The CDR3 bases are TGTGCCAGCAGTTCCATACCAAGACAGGGCTATGGCTACACCTTC. Its translation: CASSSIPRQGYGYTF.

This sequence joins TRBV6-6 and TRBJ2-7, with 7 bases that match TRBD2. The trim removed 6 bases at V and 3 bases at J, leaving 11 bases unmatched. Germline V gives CDR1 MNHNY, CDR2 SVGAGI (reference sequence). This CDR3 is built from 15 residues. The CDR3 DNA is TGTGCCAGCAGGCCGCCGCCGGGGGGAAACTACGAGCAGTACTTC. Amino acid sequence: CASRPPPGGNYEQYF.

V and J are TRBV9 and TRBJ1-4; no definite D call. The CDR3 is 14 amino acids. Germline loops: CDR1 SGDLS, CDR2 YYNGEE. V lost 4 bases to trimming and J lost 2 bases, with 9 bases between them. The CDR3 region has the DNA TGTGCCAGCAGCCCAAGGGAGACTAATGAAAAACTGTTTTTT. This sequence encodes CASSPRETNEKLFF.

This clone has more than one count but fewer than ten. The J gene is TRBJ2-2, the V gene TRBV6-5, with a weak D call TRBD2 (6 bases). This CDR3 contains 14 residues. From germline, CDR1 is MNHEY and CDR2 SVGAGI. The V gene lost 7 bases and the J gene lost 4 bases, with 13 bases spanning the gap. The CDR3 DNA sequence: TGTGCCAGCAACCGGGGGTCGTCCACCGGGGAGCTGTTTTTT. This sequence encodes CASNRGSSTGELFF.

The rearrangement uses TRBV15 and TRBJ2-1; 11 bases agree with TRBD2. This CDR3 has 16 residues. From germline, CDR1 is LNHNV and CDR2 YYDKDF (reference sequence). V shed 2 bases, J shed 3 bases, and the junction held 3 bases outside the gene matches. The CDR3: CATSRHTSGGYNEQFF. CDR3 DNA sequence: TGTGCCACCAGCAGACACACTAGCGGGGGCTACAATGAGCAGTTCTTC.

In the case of this clone: The junction shows a germline mismatch at one end, possibly a read error. V is TRBV10-1 and J is TRBJ2-7; 10 bases map to TRBD2. This CDR3 spans 13 amino acids. Germline V gives CDR1 WNHNN, CDR2 SYGVQD (reference sequence). The chain's CDR3 is CASSELAGANYHF. In nucleotides, the CDR3 is TGCGCCAGCAGTGAGCTAGCGGGGGCCAACTACCACTTC.

This chain joins TRBV3-1 (or the pseudogene TRBV3-2) and TRBJ2-5; a weak D match, TRBD2 (5 bases). Germline lookup yields CDR1 LGHDT and CDR2 YNNKEL (reference sequence). V shed 0 bases and J shed 4 bases, with 9 bases lying between them. This CDR3 is built from 14 residues. The CDR3 DNA is TGTGCCAGCAGCCAAGATGCGGCGGGAGAGACCCAGTACTTC. Amino acids: CASSQDAAGETQYF.

This clone was found once. The V and J genes are TRBV5-1 and TRBJ1-1; the D gene is possibly TRBD1 (5 bases). There are 14 residues in the CDR3. CDR1 SGHRS and CDR2 YFSETQ come from the germline V gene. Between the trimmed V and J ends, which lost 4 bases and 3 bases, there was a span of 13 bases. CDR3 protein: CASSQDIEYTEAFF. As DNA, the CDR3 is TGCGCCAGCAGCCAGGACATAGAATACACTGAAGCTTTCTTT.

The rearrangement uses TRBV5-1 and TRBJ2-1; 8 bases agree with TRBD1. Looked up from germline, CDR1 is SGHRS and CDR2 is YFSETQ. The CDR3 is made up of 14 amino acids. The V and J ends lost 4 bases and 9 bases, in that order; junction bases with no gene match: 9. The DNA for the CDR3 is TGCGCCAGCAGCGGGAGGACAGGGTTAGGTGAGCAGTTCTTC. It translates to CASSGRTGLGEQFF.

The rearrangement links TRBV29-1 to TRBJ2-5, with D hard to call. Trimming took 6 bases from V and 0 from J, leaving 11 bases between them. The CDR3 is 13 amino acids. CDR1 and CDR2 (germline): SQVTM, ANQGSEA. The chain's CDR3 is CSVPNKYQETQYF. Here the CDR3 DNA reads TGCAGCGTGCCCAACAAGTACCAAGAGACCCAGTACTTC. The full variable domain, with the rest looked up from reference TRBV29-1 and TRBJ2-5, is SAVISQKPSRDICQRGTSLTIQCQVDSQVTMMFWYRQQPGQSLTLIATANQGSEATYESGFVIDKFPISRPNLTFSTLTVSNMSPEDSSIYLCSVPNKYQETQYFGPGTRLLVL.